The sample holds a few counts of the clone carrying this TCR beta chain. The V gene's germline CDR1 is MNHNY and CDR2 SVGAGI (reference sequence). The V and J ends lost 8 bases and 5 bases respectively, with 12 bases between them. This CDR3 region has 13 residues. The data belong to a study of blood T cell repertoires in COVID-19. In the study overall: Whether acute or convalescent, the COVID-19 samples came from the United States, Italy and Spain.

Authors' methods: Estimates of nucleated cell counts were drawn from the amplification of reference gene primers. Data came from immunoSEQ multiplex PCR; TCRdb stores just in-frame clones and leaves some out. Clone size and V and J calls were adopted from that table, with D and trimming inferred from the DNA. Among about 200,000 clones listed, 86% were seen once. Study members were between roughly 18 and 100 years old and lived in roughly 24 US regions. Assignment of participants to cohorts was predicated upon participant-reported clinical history. V gene TRBV6-6 combines with J gene TRBJ1-4; D possibly corresponds to TRBD1 (5 bases). This receptor was identified in a man aged 35 to 55 with acute COVID-19. Sequencing was done on a sample of PBMCs or T cells enriched from blood (not recorded which). DNA for the CDR3: TGTGCCAGCCGGATCCGGGGGAATGAAAAACTGTTTTTT. Translation: CASRIRGNEKLFF.